This T cell receptor (beta chain) was sequenced during a study of CD8+ T cells in alopecia areata. Study-level findings and limits: Relative to normal scalp, lesional scalp, especially alopecia totalis/universalis, showed higher clonality.

This CDR3 region has 13 residues. Germline assignment: CDR1 MNHEY and CDR2 SMNVEV (reference sequence). V was shortened by 4 bases and J by 5 bases, with 12 bases between the two germline ends. TCR sequencing used cDNA made by reverse transcription of extracted RNA. Only in-frame clones appear in the TCRdb table, and some are missing; sequencing was by immunoSEQ multiplex PCR. Here the sample spans about 200,000 clones, around three fifths being singletons. For this clone: As yet, its antigen is unknown. Other DNA sequences in the same sample also yield this CDR3.

Here the sequenced sample was CD4+ T cells sorted from blood, taken at week 0. The V gene is TRBV27, the J gene TRBJ2-7; maybe TRBD1 (6 bases). The TCR originated in a human donor with alopecia areata. CDR3: CASSSNRVHEQYF. DNA of the CDR3: TGTGCCAGCAGTTCTAACAGGGTTCACGAGCAGTACTTC.